This TCR beta chain was observed in a study of cytomegalovirus exposure and HLA in healthy donors. At the level of the study: In an early release, HLA-typed donors contributed some 88 million unique TCR sequences. Of all 400 or so donors who were genotyped, 75% to 85% belonged to the Caucasian-associated ancestry cluster.

Researchers ran the PCR with 60 Vbeta and 13 Jbeta primers. Measured with immunoSEQ multiplex PCR; TCRdb has only the in-frame clones, and not every one. The sample carries approximately 160,000 clones, roughly four fifths recorded once. About this clone itself: Its antigen is undetermined.

The CDR3 runs to 14 residues. V lost 0 bases and J 5 bases, leaving 11 bases between the germline ends. CDR1 and CDR2 (germline): SGHRS, YFSETQ. Study outcomes and limitations: Around 18,000 TCR beta sequences were associated with HLA alleles at 0.05 false discovery rate in a later analysis. As was reported, the HLA-A and HLA-B alleles of most subjects were accurately predicted from TCR beta sequences.

The sequencing sample was made of PBMCs. The sequence was collected from a middle-aged man in good health and CMV-seronegative. This chain connects TRBV5-1 to TRBJ1-1; D gene uncertain. The CDR3 DNA follows: TGCGCCAGCAGCTTGGCCCTTGGGAGTACTGAAGCTTTCTTT. Its protein product is CASSLALGSTEAFF.